The rows below give T cell receptor beta chains drawn from one sample of a study of a mutant IDH1 vaccine in newly diagnosed glioma. Repertoires were generated with immunoSEQ multiplex PCR, while TCRdb's copy carries only in-frame clones and drops some. The sample has about 67,000 clones, 80% to 90% seen once. This specimen consisted of peripheral blood mononuclear cells (PBMCs), obtained from a glioma patient treated with radiotherapy, temozolomide or both. These receptors all come from a woman aged 18-30 years with glioma. Some clones in this sample may be carry-over from other donors' samples. Each CDR3 is given with its conserved first and last residue. Each record gives: clone size, D gene, V gene, J gene, CDR3 protein, CDR3 DNA. The D gene is left open where the match is weak. A row's size may be missing; if present it is once, few, many or a size class.

-,TRBD1,TRBV6-6,TRBJ1-5,CASSLGTENQPQHF,TGTGCCAGCAGCTTAGGGACAGAAAATCAGCCCCAGCATTTT
few,TRBD2,TRBV4-1,TRBJ2-2,CASSLRLAGDGELFF,TGCGCCAGCAGCCTACGACTAGCGGGAGACGGGGAGCTGTTTTTT
few,-,TRBV5-6,TRBJ1-6,CASSSYSGSLNSPLHF,TGTGCCAGCAGCTCCTACTCAGGGTCCCTGAATTCACCCCTCCACTTT
once,TRBD2,TRBV15,TRBJ2-3,CATSRDAAGVTDTQYF,TGTGCCACCAGCAGAGATGCAGCGGGGGTTACAGATACGCAGTATTTT
-,-,TRBV4-1,TRBJ2-7,CASSLTPTTYEQYF,TGCGCCAGCAGCCTTACACCGACAACCTACGAGCAGTACTTC
-,-,TRBV2,TRBJ1-5,CASSGWQGMVNQPQHF,TGTGCCAGCAGTGGGTGGCAGGGCATGGTCAATCAGCCCCAGCATTTT
-,-,TRBV7-3,TRBJ2-2,CASSLNAPSTGELFF,TGTGCCAGCAGCTTAAACGCCCCGAGCACCGGGGAGCTGTTTTTT
-,-,TRBV7-6,TRBJ1-5,CASSSQGPNQPQHF,TGTGCCAGCAGCTCACAGGGCCCCAATCAGCCCCAGCATTTT
-,TRBD1,TRBV13,TRBJ2-1,CASRTTGGSYNEQFF,TGTGCCAGCAGAACGACAGGGGGCTCCTACAATGAGCAGTTCTTC
-,-,TRBV10-3,TRBJ2-3,CAISGGRVTDTQYF,TGTGCCATCAGTGGAGGTCGGGTCACAGATACGCAGTATTTT
-,-,TRBV4-1,TRBJ2-1,CASSQDQGEYNEQFF,TGCGCCAGCAGCCAAGACCAGGGCGAGTACAATGAGCAGTTCTTC
-,TRBD1,TRBV5-4,TRBJ2-7,CASSRAGTGINEQYF,TGTGCCAGCAGCCGAGCAGGGACAGGGATAAACGAGCAGTACTTC
-,TRBD1,TRBV11-3,TRBJ1-4,CASSSLTGKELFF,TGTGCCAGCAGCTCACTGACAGGGAAGGAACTGTTTTTT
once,TRBD2,TRBV10-1,TRBJ2-7,CASSETTSGRNYEQYF,TGCGCCAGCAGTGAGACCACTAGCGGGAGAAACTACGAGCAGTACTTC
-,-,TRBV4-2,TRBJ1-1,CASSQEGETEAFF,TGTGCCAGCAGCCAAGAAGGGGAGACTGAAGCTTTCTTT
-,TRBD2,TRBV5-6,TRBJ2-7,CASSMAGTSGEQYF,TGTGCCAGCAGCATGGCAGGGACTAGCGGGGAGCAGTACTTC
once,-,TRBV12-5,TRBJ1-3,CASGLGLSGNTIYF,TGTGCTAGTGGTTTAGGGCTCTCTGGAAACACCATATATTTT
-,-,TRBV5-1,TRBJ2-2,CASNRDPPGHLNTGELFF,TGCGCCAGCAACCGGGACCCCCCGGGACACTTGAACACCGGGGAGCTGTTTTTT
-,-,TRBV4-1,TRBJ2-3,CASSQSRDGYRTDTQYF,TGCGCCAGCAGCCAATCCCGGGACGGATACCGCACAGATACGCAGTATTTT
-,-,TRBV5-6,TRBJ2-3,CASSLAATGSADTQYF,TGTGCCAGCAGCCTGGCTGCGACAGGCTCCGCAGATACGCAGTATTTT
-,TRBD1,TRBV27,TRBJ1-2,CASSLRDRGSVTF,TGTGCCAGCAGTCTCCGGGACAGGGGAAGTGTCACCTTC
-,-,TRBV15,TRBJ2-3,CATSRDGIDTQYF,TGTGCCACCAGCAGAGATGGAATAGATACGCAGTATTTT
-,-,TRBV4-1,TRBJ2-5,CASSQGGRSMGTQYF,TGCGCCAGCAGCCAAGGTGGCCGGTCGATGGGGACCCAGTACTTC
-,TRBD1,TRBV5-1,TRBJ2-5,CASSPDLGTGAFKTQYF,TGCGCCAGCAGCCCAGACCTCGGGACAGGGGCGTTTAAGACCCAGTACTTC
-,-,TRBV4-1,TRBJ2-2,CASSPDRRATGELFF,TGCGCCAGCAGCCCCGACAGGAGAGCCACCGGGGAGCTGTTTTTT
-,TRBD1,TRBV7-2,TRBJ2-7,CASSLELTGASYEQYF,TGTGCCAGCAGCTTAGAGTTGACAGGGGCCTCCTACGAGCAGTACTTC
-,-,TRBV27,TRBJ1-1,CASIGGASEAFF,TGTGCCAGCATCGGGGGGGCGTCTGAAGCTTTCTTT
-,-,TRBV2,TRBJ1-4,CASSEKGPPNEKLFF,TGTGCCAGCAGTGAAAAGGGACCTCCTAATGAAAAACTGTTTTTT
-,-,TRBV30,TRBJ1-2,CAWATDTGGYTF,TGTGCCTGGGCTACAGACACGGGCGGCTACACCTTC
-,-,TRBV18,TRBJ1-1,CASSPQGSEAFF,TGTGCCAGCTCACCCCAGGGATCTGAAGCTTTCTTT
-,-,TRBV19,TRBJ1-5,CASSRGPLNQPQHF,TGTGCCAGTAGTAGAGGGCCCCTCAATCAGCCCCAGCATTTT
-,-,TRBV14,TRBJ2-3,CASSPSLGKGKRTDTQYF,TGTGCCAGCAGCCCGTCTTTAGGGAAGGGCAAACGCACAGATACGCAGTATTTT
-,-,TRBV7-2,TRBJ2-7,CASSLGFGKGTLYEQYF,TGTGCCAGCAGCTTAGGATTTGGGAAGGGGACCCTTTACGAGCAGTACTTC
-,TRBD2,TRBV10-3,TRBJ2-1,CAISAGRGGQSYNEQFF,TGTGCCATCAGTGCGGGGCGGGGGGGCCAATCCTACAATGAGCAGTTCTTC
-,-,TRBV27,TRBJ1-4,CASSTYGATNEKLFF,TGTGCCAGCAGTACCTACGGTGCAACTAATGAAAAACTGTTTTTT
-,TRBD1,TRBV6-5,TRBJ1-1,CASREQGMNTEAFF,TGTGCCAGCAGAGAACAGGGGATGAACACTGAAGCTTTCTTT
-,-,TRBV29-1,TRBJ2-7,CSYEWGDPGEQYF,TGCAGCTACGAGTGGGGAGACCCGGGGGAGCAGTACTTC
-,TRBD1,TRBV14,TRBJ2-4,CASSLGTGKGAAKNIQYF,TGTGCCAGCAGCCTCGGGACAGGGAAAGGGGCGGCCAAAAACATTCAGTACTTC
-,TRBD1,TRBV13,TRBJ2-2,CASSRQGYTGELFF,TGTGCCAGCAGCCGACAGGGGTACACCGGGGAGCTGTTTTTT
once,-,TRBV15,TRBJ2-7,CATSRDKAAASGEQYF,TGTGCCACCAGCAGAGATAAGGCTGCGGCCTCCGGCGAGCAGTACTTC
-,TRBD1,TRBV25-1,TRBJ1-2,CASSRGWYGYTF,TGTGCCAGCAGCAGGGGGTGGTATGGCTACACCTTC